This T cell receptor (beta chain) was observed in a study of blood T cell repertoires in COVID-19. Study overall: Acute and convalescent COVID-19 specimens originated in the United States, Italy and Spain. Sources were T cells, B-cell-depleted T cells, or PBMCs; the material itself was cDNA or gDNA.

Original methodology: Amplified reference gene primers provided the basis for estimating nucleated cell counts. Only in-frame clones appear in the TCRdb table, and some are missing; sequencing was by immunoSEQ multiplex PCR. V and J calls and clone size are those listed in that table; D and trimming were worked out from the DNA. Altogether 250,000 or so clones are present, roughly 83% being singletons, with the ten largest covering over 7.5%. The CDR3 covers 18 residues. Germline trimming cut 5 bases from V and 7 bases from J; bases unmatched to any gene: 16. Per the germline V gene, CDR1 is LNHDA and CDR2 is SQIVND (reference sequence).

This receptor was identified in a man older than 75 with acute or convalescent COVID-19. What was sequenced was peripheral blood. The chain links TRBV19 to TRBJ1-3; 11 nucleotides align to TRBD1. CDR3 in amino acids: CASSRRTGGQGRRNTIYF. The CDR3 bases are TGTGCCAGTAGTCGAAGGACAGGGGGCCAAGGAAGGCGTAACACCATATATTTT.